This paragraph covers one TCR beta chain sequence. Relying on iRepertoire HTBI primers and Arm-PCR of CDR3 regions, the team built TCR beta libraries. One entry per CDR3 protein, called by TCRdb with MiXCR from the multiplex PCR reads. In the table there are 400,000 to 650,000 distinct CDR3 sequences, roughly a sixth of which are singletons. Time point described: newly diagnosed GD, antithyroid drugs for less than 3 months. Researchers made the TCR library from RNA that was extracted from PBMCs. These data are taken from a study of regulatory T cells in long-lasting Graves disease. Between the trimmed V and J ends, which lost 4 bases and 0 bases, there was a span of 6 bases. The CDR3 sequence is 13 residues long. The same data also contributed to another study, on T cells in Graves' hyperthyroidism and ophthalmopathy. That source reports: The HTBI set primed first-round TCR CDR3 RT-PCR.

This TCR derives from a woman aged 40 to 65 with Graves disease. The genes are TRBV12-3 or TRBV12-4 and TRBJ2-5; the D is unclear. Here the sequenced sample was peripheral blood mononuclear cells (PBMCs), taken at new diagnosis, from a patient treated with antithyroid drugs. This CDR3 reads CASSSAYQETQYF. The CDR3, as DNA: TGTGCCAGCAGTTCGGCCTACCAAGAGACCCAGTACTTC.